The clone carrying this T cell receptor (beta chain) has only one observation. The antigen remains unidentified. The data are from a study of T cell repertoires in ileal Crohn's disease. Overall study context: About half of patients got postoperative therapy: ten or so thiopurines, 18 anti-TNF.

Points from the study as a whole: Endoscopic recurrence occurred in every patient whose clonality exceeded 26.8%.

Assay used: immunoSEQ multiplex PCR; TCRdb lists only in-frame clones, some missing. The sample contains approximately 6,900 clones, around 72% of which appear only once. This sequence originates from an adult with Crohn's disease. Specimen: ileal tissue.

In DNA, the CDR3 is TGTGCCAGCAGCTTAACAAGAACGACGCAGTATTTT. Its protein product is CASSLTRTTQYF. The rearrangement links TRBV7-8 to TRBJ2-3; D is unresolved. The CDR3 covers 12 residues. Germline V gene data show CDR1 as SGHVS and CDR2 as FQNEAQ. Between the trimmed V and J ends, which lost 2 bases and 9 bases, there was a span of 9 bases. The full variable domain, its missing parts supplied by reference TRBV7-8 and TRBJ2-3, is GAGVSQSPRYKVAKRGQDVALRCDPISGHVSLFWYQQALGQGPEFLTYFQNEAQLDKSGLPSDRFFAERPEGSVSTLKIQRTQQEDSAVYLCASSLTRTTQYFGPGTRLTVL.